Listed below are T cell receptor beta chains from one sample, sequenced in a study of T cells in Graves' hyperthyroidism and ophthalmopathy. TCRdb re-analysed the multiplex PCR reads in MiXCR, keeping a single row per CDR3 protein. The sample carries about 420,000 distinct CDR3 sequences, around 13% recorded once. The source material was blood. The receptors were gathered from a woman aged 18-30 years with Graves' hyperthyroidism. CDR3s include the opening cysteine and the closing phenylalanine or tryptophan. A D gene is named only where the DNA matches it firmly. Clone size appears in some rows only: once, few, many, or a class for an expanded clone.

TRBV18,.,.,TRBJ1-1,TGTGCCAGCTCAGCCCTGCCGGGACAAGAGGCCGCTTTCTTT,CASSALPGQEAAFF
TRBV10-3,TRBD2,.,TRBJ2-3,TGTGCCATCACAGCGGGAGGGACTAGCACAGATACGCAGTATTTT,CAITAGGTSTDTQYF
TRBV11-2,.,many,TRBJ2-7,TGTGCCAGCAGCTTAGTATCGACAGTGGATTACGAGCAGTACTTC,CASSLVSTVDYEQYF
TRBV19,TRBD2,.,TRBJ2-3,TGTGCCAGCAGACTAGCGGGTTTTAGCACAGATACGCAGTATTTT,CASRLAGFSTDTQYF
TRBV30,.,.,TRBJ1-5,TGTGCCTGGAGCCTGGGGAGCAATCAGCCCCAGCATTTT,CAWSLGSNQPQHF
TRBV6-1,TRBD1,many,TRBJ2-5,TGTGCCAGCACCAAATCAGGGGGCTTGGAGACCCAGTACTTC,CASTKSGGLETQYF
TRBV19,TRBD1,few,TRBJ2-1,TGTGCCAGTAGTACAAAGACCGGGACAGGGGAGTACAATGAGCAGTTCTTC,CASSTKTGTGEYNEQFF
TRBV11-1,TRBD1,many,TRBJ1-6,TGTGCCAGCAGCTTAGAGTCGGGACAGCGAAATTCACCCCTCCACTTT,CASSLESGQRNSPLHF
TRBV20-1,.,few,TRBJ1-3,TGCAGTGTTTCCCTCGGGATCTCTGGAAACACCATATATTTT,CSVSLGISGNTIYF
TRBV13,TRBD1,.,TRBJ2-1,TGTGCCAGCAGCCTCCGGACAGGGGGCCACAATGAGCAGTTCTTC,CASSLRTGGHNEQFF
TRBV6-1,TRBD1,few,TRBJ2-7,TGTGCCAGCAGCCAGGACAGGGGGAGCACCTACGAGCAGTACTTC,CASSQDRGSTYEQYF